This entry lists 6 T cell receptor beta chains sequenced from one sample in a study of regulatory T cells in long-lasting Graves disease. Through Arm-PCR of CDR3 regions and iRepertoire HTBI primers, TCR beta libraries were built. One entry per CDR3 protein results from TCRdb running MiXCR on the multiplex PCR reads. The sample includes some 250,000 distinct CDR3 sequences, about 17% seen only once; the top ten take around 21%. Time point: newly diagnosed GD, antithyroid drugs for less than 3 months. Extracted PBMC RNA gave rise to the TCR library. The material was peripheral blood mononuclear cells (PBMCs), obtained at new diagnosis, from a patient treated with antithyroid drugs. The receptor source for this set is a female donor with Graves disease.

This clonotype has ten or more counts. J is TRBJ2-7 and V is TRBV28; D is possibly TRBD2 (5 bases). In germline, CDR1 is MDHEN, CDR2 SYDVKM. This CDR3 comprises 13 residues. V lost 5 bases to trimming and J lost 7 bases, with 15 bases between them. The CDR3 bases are TGTGCCAGCAGTACTGGCCGCCCGGGGGAGCAGTACTTC. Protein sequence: CASSTGRPGEQYF.

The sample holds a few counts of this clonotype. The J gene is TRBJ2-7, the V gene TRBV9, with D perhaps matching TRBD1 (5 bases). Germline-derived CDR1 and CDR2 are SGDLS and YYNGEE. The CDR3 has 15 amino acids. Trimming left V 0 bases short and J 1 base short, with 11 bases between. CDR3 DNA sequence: TGTGCCAGCAGCGTAGGGGGCCACTCTTCCTACGAGCAGTACTTC. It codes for CASSVGGHSSYEQYF. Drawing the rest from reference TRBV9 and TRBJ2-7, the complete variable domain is DSGVTQTPKHLITATGQRVTLRCSPRSGDLSVYWYQQSLDQGLQFLIQYYNGEERAKGNILERFSAQQFPDLHSELNLSSLELGDSALYFCASSVGGHSSYEQYFGPGTRLTVT.

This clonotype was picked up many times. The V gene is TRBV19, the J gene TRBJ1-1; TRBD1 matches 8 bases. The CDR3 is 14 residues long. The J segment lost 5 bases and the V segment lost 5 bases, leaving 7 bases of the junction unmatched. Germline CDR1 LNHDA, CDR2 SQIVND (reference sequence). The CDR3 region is CASSPSQGATEAFF. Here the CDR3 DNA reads TGTGCCAGTAGTCCCTCGCAGGGGGCGACTGAAGCTTTCTTT.

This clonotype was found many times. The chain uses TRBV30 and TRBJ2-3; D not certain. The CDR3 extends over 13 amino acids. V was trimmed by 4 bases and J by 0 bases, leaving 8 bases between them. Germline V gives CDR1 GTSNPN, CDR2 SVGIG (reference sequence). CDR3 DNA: TGTGCCTGGAAGGCGGAGAGCACAGATACGCAGTATTTT. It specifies CAWKAESTDTQYF.

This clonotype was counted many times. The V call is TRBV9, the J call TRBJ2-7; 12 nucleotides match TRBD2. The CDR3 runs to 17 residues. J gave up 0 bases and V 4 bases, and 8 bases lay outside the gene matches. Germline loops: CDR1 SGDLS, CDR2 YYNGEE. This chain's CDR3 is CASSPRQGLAGSYEQYF. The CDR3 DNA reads TGTGCCAGCAGCCCTAGACAGGGACTAGCGGGCTCCTACGAGCAGTACTTC. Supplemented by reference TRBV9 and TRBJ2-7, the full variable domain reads DSGVTQTPKHLITATGQRVTLRCSPRSGDLSVYWYQQSLDQGLQFLIQYYNGEERAKGNILERFSAQQFPDLHSELNLSSLELGDSALYFCASSPRQGLAGSYEQYFGPGTRLTVT.

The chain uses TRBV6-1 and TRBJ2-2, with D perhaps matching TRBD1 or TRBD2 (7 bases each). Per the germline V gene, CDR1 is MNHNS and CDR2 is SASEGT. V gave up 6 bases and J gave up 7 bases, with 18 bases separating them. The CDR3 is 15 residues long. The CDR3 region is CASSPGGGFGGELFF. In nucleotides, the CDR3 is TGTGCCAGCAGCCCAGGGGGAGGGTTCGGCGGGGAGCTGTTTTTT.